This T cell receptor (beta chain) was recovered during a study of a mutant IDH1 vaccine in newly diagnosed glioma. Clones were read by immunoSEQ multiplex PCR, and TCRdb kept only the in-frame ones, dropping some. This table holds just over 60,000 clones, 80% to 85% found once. The sample's time point: week 47, end of study. It was 300 ug of mutant IDH1 20-mer peptide that made up each vaccine dose, given with topical imiquimod. Each tumor in the donors was a new WHO grade 3 or 4 astrocytoma, IDH1-mutant and ATRX-lost. Concerning this clone: Its specificity is not known.

This specimen consisted of PBMCs, obtained from a glioma patient whose treatment included an IDH1 peptide vaccine. The origin of this receptor is a man aged 30 to 45 with glioma.

The DNA of the CDR3 is TGTGCCAGCTCATTGGGGGGTGGCTACGAGCAGTACTTC. Translation gives CASSLGGGYEQYF. The chain joins TRBV18 to TRBJ2-7, with a weak D call TRBD2 (6 bases). The V end lost 5 bases, the J end lost 3 bases, and 11 bases lay between the germline ends. Per the germline V gene, CDR1 is KGHSH and CDR2 is LQKENI. This CDR3 contains 13 residues.